This T cell receptor (beta chain) was identified during a study of blood T cells in healthy people across ages. The study, taken as a whole, reports: The donors' CMV status was not determined, possibly confounding changes in expanded clonotypes. Roughly linear declines in TCR beta diversity per million T cells occurred with age.

A remark on this clonotype: Its antigen is unidentified.

Drawn from each donor were approximately 9.2 milliliters of peripheral blood. Combining a sample-barcoded 5' primer with a J-beta primer mix, a second PCR ran for about 7 to 12 cycles. MiXCR, run by TCRdb on the 5' RACE reads, gives a single entry per CDR3 protein. Found here are hundreds of thousands of distinct CDR3 sequences, roughly 60% of them singletons; the top ten hold approximately 23%. Germline CDR1 MGHRA, CDR2 YSYEKL. CDR3 length: 14 amino acids. V was pared by 4 bases and J by 6 bases, with 13 bases between. The chain couples TRBV4-1 to TRBJ2-1; D remains unclear. This clonotype originated in a man under 40 in good health. The sequenced material came from blood. The CDR3 loop reads CASSPTTVVNEQFF. CDR3 nucleotide sequence: TGCGCCAGCAGCCCAACCACGGTGGTCAATGAGCAGTTCTTC.